This T cell receptor (beta chain) was sequenced during a study of blood T cell repertoires in COVID-19. Study-level information: Samples of COVID-19 (acute and convalescent) were obtained from the United States, Italy and Spain. PBMCs, B-cell-depleted T cells, or T cells were the source of the cDNA or gDNA that made up the material.

Original handling: Estimated nucleated cell counts came from reference gene primer amplification. Produced via immunoSEQ multiplex PCR; TCRdb's table is partial and in-frame only. The DNA was the basis for D and trimming; V, J and clone size are from that table. In the table there are 70,000 to 90,000 clones, 88% of which are singletons. The origin of this receptor is a human donor in a cohort sampled during active COVID-19. The sequenced sample was peripheral blood.

The CDR3 DNA reads TGTGCCAGCAGCAAGGGGTCTGACACGGACAGGGCAGCGGGGGAGCAGTACTTC. It translates to CASSKGSDTDRAAGEQYF. This sequence joins TRBV21-1 and TRBJ2-7; the D call of TRBD1 is as the table states it, not checked on the DNA. TRBV21-1 corresponds to a pseudogene. This CDR3 is built from 18 residues.